This T cell receptor beta chain was documented in a study of T cells after yellow fever vaccination (dated by TCRdb to the late 2010s). For context, the study as a whole: The SMART-Seq v4 Ultra Low Input RNA kit was used to prepare libraries from fractions with low cell numbers. To track T-cell clones before and after primary and booster YFV17D yellow fever vaccination, bulk TCR alpha and beta repertoires were sequenced longitudinally. The cohort comprised two healthy male donors, one aged 18 to 30 and one aged 30 to 40 years. Bulk PBMC replicates and cell subsets were isolated from blood drawn at multiple timepoints before and after both primary and secondary immunization. Overall study outcomes, separate from this receptor: Because abundant contaminating clonotypes from the bulk population could be contained in FACS-sorted repertoires, computational filtering was required. A small fraction of clonotypes showed up in both the CD4 and CD8 compartments, probably as a result of convergent recombination. Most clones expanded after primary vaccination (around 96% of CD4 and roughly 88% of CD8) were re-detected after the booster, suggesting that broad memory maintenance occurred. The secondary T-cell response was found to be weaker but faster than the primary response, with a peak reached on day 5 rather than on day 15. The study included only two donors, which limits how far the findings can be generalized.

Ten or more counts support this clonotype. The target of this receptor is not known. No much larger clone is present one base from it, and per-base qualities are unavailable. The junction shows trimming of 4 bases on V and 2 bases on J, plus 10 bases between the germline ends. The CDR3, from cysteine to phenylalanine, totals 14 residues. Only the CDR3 region is kept as DNA, spanning 42 bases read in frame from base 1. Sequences LGHDT (CDR1) and YNNKEL (CDR2) are obtained from the germline V gene (reference sequence). Data came from an Illumina NovaSeq 6000. TCR cDNA was synthesized by 5'RACE template switching, which introduced a universal primer site and unique molecular identifiers. Priming of cDNA synthesis was performed from both the TCR alpha and TCR beta constant segments. Library amplification involved two PCR steps, and the second step added sample barcodes and sequencing adapters. Libraries were sequenced on Illumina HiSeq 2500 (2x100 bp) or NovaSeq (2x150 bp). The authors' pipeline ran thus. Reads were demultiplexed and collapsed into UMI consensus sequences with MIGEC, and V(D)J alignment was performed with MiXCR. Clonotypes responding to the vaccine were identified with edgeR on replicate PBMC samples, with the criteria of FDR below 0.01 and a log2 fold change above 5 up to day 15. Bulk clonotypes were assigned CD4 or CD8 identity according to which sequenced CD4 or CD8 repertoire held them at higher abundance. The public reads were quality trimmed at Q25 with fastp and then assembled into clones with MiXCR by TCRdb, keeping productive beta chains. CDR3 protein sequences are deduplicated, and each keeps its most common genes and DNA. Here the V and J calls rest on TCRdb's processing, not on the authors' analysis. Within this sample are 200,000 to 250,000 distinct CDR3 sequences, with about 3% of them counted one time only. The ten largest clones take up around 3% of the sample.

Reading the label with the study, this specimen's treatment or condition is: live attenuated yellow fever vaccine strain. PBMCs were isolated from peripheral blood using a standard Ficoll-Paque protocol. Dynabeads CD4 and CD8 positive selection kits were used to isolate CD4 and CD8 T-cell fractions. RNA was extracted with TriZol from bulk PBMCs, CD4 and CD8 fractions, and dextramer-positive and dextramer-negative fractions. The rearrangement combines TRBV3-1 with TRBJ2-3; a weak D assignment points to TRBD1 (5 bases agree). The TCR was taken from a man younger than 30 who received the YFV17D yellow fever vaccine. Sequencing was performed on CD4+ T cells sorted from PBMCs, taken 10 days after the yellow fever booster vaccination. The CDR3 protein sequence reads: CASSPMTATDTQYF. In nucleotides, the sequence is TGTGCCAGCAGCCCAATGACAGCCACAGATACGCAGTATTTT.